Shown below are 20 T cell receptor beta chains from a single sample sequenced in a study of T-cell reconstitution after alpha-beta-depleted transplantation in children. Preparing the TCRbeta library involved the use of unique molecular identifiers. Each CDR3 protein gets one entry after TCRdb re-called the PCR reads with MiXCR. The sample shows 210,000 or so distinct CDR3 sequences, under 13% of them seen only once. The source was PBMCs, collected before TCRalphabeta/CD19-depleted stem cell transplant. All receptors derive from a child younger than two with acute myeloid leukemia, due to receive a stem cell transplant.

There are many counts of this clonotype. The chain employs TRBV4-2 and TRBJ2-5; D is possibly TRBD2 (5 bases). CDR3 size: 15 residues. Per the germline V gene, CDR1 is LGHNA and CDR2 is YNFKEQ. V was trimmed by 0 bases and J by 4 bases, leaving 12 bases between them. This CDR3 is CASSQERGPGETQYF. The CDR3 DNA is TGTGCCAGCAGCCAAGAACGAGGGCCTGGAGAGACCCAGTACTTC.

In this sample, this clonotype turned up many times. This chain connects TRBV18 to TRBJ2-2; 8 bases match TRBD2. This CDR3 has 17 amino acids. Trimming took 3 bases from V and 0 from J; bases not matched to a gene: 6. CDR1 KGHSH and CDR2 LQKENI come from the germline V gene. DNA for the CDR3: TGTGCCAGCTCACCGCTGGCGGGAGGATCGAACACCGGGGAGCTGTTTTTT. The encoded protein is CASSPLAGGSNTGELFF. The variable domain in full, with the rest retrieved from reference TRBV18 and TRBJ2-2, is NAGVMQNPRHLVRRRGQEARLRCSPMKGHSHVYWYRQLPEEGLKFMVYLQKENIIDESGMPKERFSAEFPKEGPSILRIQQVVRGDSAAYFCASSPLAGGSNTGELFFGEGSRLTVL.

V is TRBV20-1 and J is TRBJ1-2; D not certain. Trimming removed 7 bases from V and 6 bases from J, with 12 bases in between. The CDR3 is made up of 11 amino acids. Germline V CDR1 and CDR2: DFQATT, SNEGSKA (reference sequence). The CDR3 reads CSVLTQNGYTF. In DNA form, the CDR3 reads TGCAGTGTCCTGACCCAGAATGGCTACACCTTC.

This clonotype appeared many times. CDR3 sequence: CASSSSGVQETQYF. DNA for the CDR3: TGTGCCAGCAGTTCATCAGGGGTTCAAGAGACCCAGTACTTC. The rearrangement links TRBV28 to TRBJ2-5; tentative D call: TRBD1 (6 bases). The V and J ends lost 4 bases and 2 bases respectively, with 11 bases between them. Looked up from germline, CDR1 is MDHEN and CDR2 is SYDVKM. The CDR3 has 14 residues.

This clonotype was counted many times. This rearrangement joins TRBV12-3 or TRBV12-4 to TRBJ1-2; D may be TRBD1 (5 bases). CDR3 length equals 13 residues. V lost 5 bases to trimming and J lost 2 bases, with 9 bases between them. The CDR3 loop reads CASSPPGNYGYTF. CDR3 sequence (DNA): TGTGCCAGCAGTCCTCCAGGGAACTATGGCTACACCTTC.

This clonotype was recorded at least ten times. The rearrangement joins TRBV7-9 to TRBJ2-7; no firm D call. The germline V gene encodes CDR1 SEHNR and CDR2 FQNEAQ (reference sequence). This CDR3 has 14 residues. V was shortened by 2 bases and J by 5 bases, with 13 bases between the two germline ends. The CDR3 reads CASSLQATEHEQYF. The CDR3 DNA is TGTGCCAGCAGCTTACAGGCTACTGAGCACGAGCAGTACTTC.

This clonotype was found many times. The rearrangement links TRBV10-3 to TRBJ2-6; D is uncertain. In germline, CDR1 is ENHRY, CDR2 SYGVKD. V dropped 8 bases and J dropped 2 bases, with 10 bases sitting between them. This CDR3 comprises 14 residues. Here the CDR3 reads CAIGPSTGANVLTF. The CDR3 DNA follows: TGTGCCATCGGGCCATCCACTGGGGCCAACGTCCTGACTTTC.

This clonotype was recorded many times. The chain has TRBV12-3 or TRBV12-4 and TRBJ2-5; D remains ambiguous. Trimming took off 3 bases at V and 2 bases at J, with 7 bases between the two ends. This CDR3 has 13 amino acids. CDR3 bases: TGTGCCAGCAGTTTTCGGAATCAAGAGACCCAGTACTTC. Amino acid sequence: CASSFRNQETQYF.

The chain recombines TRBV29-1 with TRBJ2-1; D remains unclear. The CDR3 has 13 residues. CDR1 and CDR2 from the germline V gene are SQVTM and ANQGSEA. Trimming cost V 3 bases and J 2 bases, with 8 bases left between them. CDR3: CSVDGGTYNEQFF. As DNA, the CDR3 is TGCAGCGTTGACGGCGGAACCTACAATGAGCAGTTCTTC.

The chain is built from TRBV7-7 and TRBJ2-1; no definite D call. The germline CDR1 and CDR2 sequences are SSHAT and FNYEAQ (reference sequence). The CDR3 extends over 14 amino acids. Trimming stripped 5 bases from V and 9 bases from J, with 17 bases between. CDR3 sequence (DNA): TGTGCCAGCAGCCAAAGTCGAGAGAGCAGTGAGCAGTTCTTC. Protein: CASSQSRESSEQFF.

This clonotype occurred many times. This chain links TRBV5-1 with TRBJ1-4, with 11 bases lining up with TRBD1. CDR3 length equals 14 residues. Germline assignment: CDR1 SGHRS and CDR2 YFSETQ. Unmatched junction bases numbered 4, after V lost 4 bases and J lost 8 bases. The CDR3 nucleotides are TGCGCCAGCAGCATGGGACAGGGGGGGGAAAAACTGTTTTTT. It encodes CASSMGQGGEKLFF.

This clonotype was found many times. The chain is built from TRBV11-2 and TRBJ1-1; D gene ambiguous. CDR1 and CDR2 (germline): SGHAT, FQNNGV. V lost 4 bases and J lost 0, with 6 bases in between. The CDR3 is 13 amino acids. CDR3 bases: TGTGCCAGCAGCTCAGTAATGAACACTGAAGCTTTCTTT. Protein product: CASSSVMNTEAFF.

This clonotype was seen many times. This chain links TRBV20-1 with TRBJ1-3; D might be TRBD1 (6 bases). The CDR3 is 14 amino acids. V gave up 6 bases and J gave up 3 bases, with 15 bases separating them. CDR1 is DFQATT and CDR2 is SNEGSKA in the germline V gene (reference sequence). CDR3 nucleotide sequence: TGCAGTGCCCTCTGGGCAGGGGATGGAAACACCATATATTTT. It translates to CSALWAGDGNTIYF.

This clonotype occurred many times. The chain uses TRBV5-5 and TRBJ1-1; D remains ambiguous. The V and J ends lost 1 base and 6 bases respectively, with 10 bases between them. This CDR3 region has 13 residues. The germline V gene encodes CDR1 SGHKS and CDR2 YYEKEE (reference sequence). CDR3 in DNA: TGTGCCAGCAGCTTGAATAGATCCCCTGAAGCTTTCTTT. It specifies CASSLNRSPEAFF.

The J gene is TRBJ2-6, the V gene TRBV18; unclear D gene. Trimming took off 8 bases at V and 2 bases at J, with 4 bases between the two ends. Germline V lookup: CDR1 KGHSH, CDR2 LQKENI. This CDR3 comprises 12 residues. The CDR3 here is CASGTGANVLTF. The DNA for the CDR3 is TGTGCCAGCGGGACTGGGGCCAACGTCCTGACTTTC. Based on the CDR3 plus reference TRBV18 and TRBJ2-6, the full variable domain is NAGVMQNPRHLVRRRGQEARLRCSPMKGHSHVYWYRQLPEEGLKFMVYLQKENIIDESGMPKERFSAEFPKEGPSILRIQQVVRGDSAAYFCASGTGANVLTFGAGSRLTVL.

This clonotype has a count of ten or more. V gene TRBV9 combines with J gene TRBJ1-5; D may be TRBD1 (5 bases). The CDR3 runs to 13 residues. The germline V gene has CDR1 SGDLS and CDR2 YYNGEE. Trimming removed 4 bases from V and 6 bases from J, with 11 bases in between. The CDR3 DNA sequence: TGTGCCAGCAGCCCCCAGGGAGGTCAGCCCCAGCATTTT. Protein: CASSPQGGQPQHF. The whole variable domain, remainder taken from reference TRBV9 and TRBJ1-5, is DSGVTQTPKHLITATGQRVTLRCSPRSGDLSVYWYQQSLDQGLQFLIQYYNGEERAKGNILERFSAQQFPDLHSELNLSSLELGDSALYFCASSPQGGQPQHFGDGTRLSIL.

This clonotype was recorded at least ten times. The chain couples TRBV7-9 to TRBJ1-6; D is undetermined. The CDR3 runs 14 residues. V gave up 2 bases and J gave up 9 bases, with 11 bases separating them. CDR1 and CDR2 from the germline V gene are SEHNR and FQNEAQ (reference sequence). The CDR3 sequence is CASSLPFLTSPLHF. As DNA, the CDR3 is TGTGCCAGCAGCTTACCGTTTCTCACTTCACCCCTCCACTTT.

In this sample, this clonotype turned up many times. At one end, the junction sequence differs from germline, possibly due to a read error. This CDR3 reads CASRGDPTRSLF. The CDR3 coding sequence is TGTGCCAGCAGGGGCGACCCGACACGGAGTCTCTTC. The chain combines TRBV2 with TRBJ2-1, with D unresolved. There are 12 residues in the CDR3. Germline assignment: CDR1 SNHLY and CDR2 FYNNEI.

The sample holds many counts of this clonotype. This chain joins TRBV28 and TRBJ2-7; 11 positions agree with TRBD2. Germline loops: CDR1 MDHEN, CDR2 SYDVKM. V gave up 6 bases and J gave up 2 bases; unmatched junction bases: 6. The CDR3 runs 15 residues. DNA for the CDR3: TGTGCCAGCAGCTTACTAGCGGGGGCCACCTACGAGCAGTACTTC. Protein: CASSLLAGATYEQYF.

The sample holds many counts of this clonotype. CDR3 amino acids: CSARDPGASGYTF. The CDR3 nucleotides read TGCAGTGCTAGAGACCCAGGGGCCTCTGGCTACACCTTC. This chain connects TRBV20-1 to TRBJ1-2; D perhaps matches TRBD1 (6 bases). The germline gives CDR1 DFQATT, CDR2 SNEGSKA (reference sequence). The CDR3 loop spans 13 amino acids. The V end lost 0 bases, the J end lost 7 bases, and 12 bases lay between the germline ends.